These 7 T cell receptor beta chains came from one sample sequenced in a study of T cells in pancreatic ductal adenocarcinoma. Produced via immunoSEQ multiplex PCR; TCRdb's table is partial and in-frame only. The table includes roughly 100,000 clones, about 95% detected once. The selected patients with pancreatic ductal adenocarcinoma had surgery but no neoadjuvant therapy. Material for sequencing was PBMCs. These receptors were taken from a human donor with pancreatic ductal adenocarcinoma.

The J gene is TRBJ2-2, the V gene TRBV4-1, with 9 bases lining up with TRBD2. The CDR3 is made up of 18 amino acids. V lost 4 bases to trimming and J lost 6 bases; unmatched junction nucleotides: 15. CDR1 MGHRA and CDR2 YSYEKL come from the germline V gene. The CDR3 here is CASSRLPPRTSEAGELFF. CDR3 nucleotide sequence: TGCGCCAGCAGCCGACTCCCACCGAGGACTAGCGAAGCCGGGGAGCTGTTTTTT.

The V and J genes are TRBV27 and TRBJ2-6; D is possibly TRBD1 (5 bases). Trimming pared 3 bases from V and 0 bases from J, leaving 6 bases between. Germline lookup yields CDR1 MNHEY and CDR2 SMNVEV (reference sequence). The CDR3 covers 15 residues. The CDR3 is CASSFDSSGANVLTF. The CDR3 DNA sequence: TGTGCCAGCAGTTTCGACAGCTCTGGGGCCAACGTCCTGACTTTC.

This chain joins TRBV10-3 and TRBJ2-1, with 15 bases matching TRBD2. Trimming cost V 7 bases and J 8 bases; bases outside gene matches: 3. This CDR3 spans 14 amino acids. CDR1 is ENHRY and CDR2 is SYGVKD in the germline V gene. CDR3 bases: TGTGCCATCAATGGACTAGCGGGAGGGGATGAGCAGTTCTTC. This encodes CAINGLAGGDEQFF.

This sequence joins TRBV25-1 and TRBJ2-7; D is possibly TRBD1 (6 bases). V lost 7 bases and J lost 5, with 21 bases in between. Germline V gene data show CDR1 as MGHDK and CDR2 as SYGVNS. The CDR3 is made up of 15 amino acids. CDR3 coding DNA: TGTGCCAGCACCTCAAGCCTGCAGGGGCCAGACGAGCAGTACTTC. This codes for CASTSSLQGPDEQYF.

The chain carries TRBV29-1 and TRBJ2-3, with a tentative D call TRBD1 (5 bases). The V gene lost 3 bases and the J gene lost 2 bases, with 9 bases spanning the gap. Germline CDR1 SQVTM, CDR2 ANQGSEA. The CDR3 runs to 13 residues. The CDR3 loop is CSVDRANTDTQYF. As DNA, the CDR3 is TGCAGCGTTGACAGGGCTAACACAGATACGCAGTATTTT.

As DNA, the CDR3 is TGTGCCCAATCGACAGTCCAAGAGACCCAGTACTTC. This gives the protein CAQSTVQETQYF. The chain couples TRBV30 to TRBJ2-5; TRBD1 is a possible D gene (5 bases). The CDR3 is 12 amino acids. V was clipped by 8 bases and J by 1 base, with 11 bases between them. From germline, CDR1 is GTSNPN and CDR2 SVGIG (reference sequence).

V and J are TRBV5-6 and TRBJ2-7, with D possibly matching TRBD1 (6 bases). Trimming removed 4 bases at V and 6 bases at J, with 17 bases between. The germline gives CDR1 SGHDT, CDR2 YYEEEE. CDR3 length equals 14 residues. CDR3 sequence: CASSLGTPSREQYF. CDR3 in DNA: TGTGCCAGCAGCCTCGGGACACCGTCCCGCGAGCAGTACTTC.